The 21 T cell receptor beta chains reported below all come from one sample, sequenced in a study of PD-L1 blockade in urothelial cancer. TCRdb's table, derived via immunoSEQ multiplex PCR, lists solely in-frame clones and lacks some. This table holds 70,000 or so clones, roughly 80% found once. The sequences come from PBMCs, collected around atezolizumab (anti-PD-L1) treatment. These receptors were taken from an older man with urothelial cancer.

The chain links TRBV2 to TRBJ2-1, with 9 bases that match TRBD2. This CDR3 spans 16 amino acids. J lost 4 bases, V lost 5 bases, and 9 bases had no gene match. The germline V gene encodes CDR1 SNHLY and CDR2 FYNNEI. The CDR3 nucleotides read TGTGCCAGCAGTCCGGCGGGGGGGGTGGGTTACAATGAGCAGTTCTTC. Its translation is CASSPAGGVGYNEQFF.

This chain links TRBV9 with TRBJ2-1, with 11 bases that match TRBD2. This CDR3 has 18 residues. From germline, CDR1 is SGDLS and CDR2 YYNGEE. The ends lost 4 bases at V and 5 bases at J; junction bases unmatched: 14. The CDR3 region has the DNA TGTGCCAGCAGCCTCGGCAATAGCGGGAGGGCCTTAAACAATGAGCAGTTCTTC. Its translation is CASSLGNSGRALNNEQFF.

The V and J genes are TRBV7-3 and TRBJ2-3, with D unresolved. This CDR3 has 15 amino acids. Germline CDR1 reads SGHTA; CDR2 reads FQGTGA. Trimming removed 1 base at V and 3 bases at J, with 11 bases between. CDR3 nucleotides: TGTGCCAGCAGCTTAATGGGCAACCCGACAGATACGCAGTATTTT. It codes for CASSLMGNPTDTQYF.

This sequence joins TRBV23-1 and TRBJ2-7; D is perhaps TRBD1 (6 bases). Being an ORF, TRBV23-1 has a function that is uncertain. The CDR3 loop spans 14 amino acids. Deletions cut 3 bases from V and 6 bases from J, with 15 bases between. The CDR3 DNA is TGCGCCAGCAGTCAGACAGGTCTAAGGTGCGAGCAGTACTTC. This translates into CASSQTGLRCEQYF.

This clone was seen just once. The chain uses TRBV7-3 and TRBJ2-1; 8 bases match TRBD1. The ends lost 5 bases at V and 2 bases at J; junction bases unmatched: 11. Germline-derived CDR1 and CDR2 are SGHTA and FQGTGA. This CDR3 spans 17 amino acids. In DNA, the CDR3 is TGTGCCAGCAGCCCAAGGGCCGAGACAGGGGCCTACAATGAGCAGTTCTTC. This sequence encodes CASSPRAETGAYNEQFF. Full variable domain (outside the CDR3, taken from reference TRBV7-3 and TRBJ2-1): GAGVSQTPSNKVTEKGKYVELRCDPISGHTALYWYRQSLGQGPEFLIYFQGTGAADDSGLPNDRFFAVRPEGSVSTLKIQRTERGDSAVYLCASSPRAETGAYNEQFFGPGTRLTVL.

V usage is TRBV4-1 and J usage is TRBJ1-5; 7 nucleotides match TRBD1. The CDR3 is 17 residues long. J was trimmed by 2 bases and V by 1 base; bases with no gene match: 8. Germline assignment: CDR1 MGHRA and CDR2 YSYEKL. CDR3 nucleotide sequence: TGCGCCAGCAGCCAAGTGACAGGGACAAGCGGCAATCAGCCCCAGCATTTT. Translating it yields CASSQVTGTSGNQPQHF.

The chain recombines TRBV5-1 with TRBJ2-3; 9 bases match TRBD2. Germline CDR1 is SGHRS and CDR2 is YFSETQ. With V trimmed by 2 bases and J by 2 bases, 12 bases remained unmatched. The CDR3 contains 18 residues. CDR3 sequence reads: CASSFVTSGTLTTDTQYF. CDR3 nucleotides: TGCGCCAGCAGCTTCGTGACTAGCGGTACCCTTACCACAGATACGCAGTATTTT. Full variable domain (rest looked up from reference TRBV5-1 and TRBJ2-3): KAGVTQTPRYLIKTRGQQVTLSCSPISGHRSVSWYQQTPGQGLQFLFEYFSETQRNKGNFPGRFSGRQFSNSRSEMNVSTLELGDSALYLCASSFVTSGTLTTDTQYFGPGTRLTVL.

The chain couples TRBV10-3 to TRBJ2-3; 7 bases agree with TRBD1. Per germline, CDR1 ENHRY and CDR2 SYGVKD. The CDR3 has 14 amino acids. The junction had 8 bases not matched to a gene; V was cut back by 6 bases and J by 5 bases. The CDR3 DNA is TGTGCCATCAGGATGGACAGGCAATTAGATACGCAGTATTTT. Protein: CAIRMDRQLDTQYF.

This chain uses TRBV14 with TRBJ1-4; 7 bases fit TRBD1. This CDR3 comprises 19 residues. Germline V lookup: CDR1 SGHDN, CDR2 FVKESK. With 0 bases clipped from V and 0 bases from J, the junction kept 10 bases outside the gene matches. Here the CDR3 DNA reads TGTGCCAGCAGCCAAGATCAGGGGGGATACTACTCAACTAATGAAAAACTGTTTTTT. Its protein product is CASSQDQGGYYSTNEKLFF.

CDR3 nucleotides: TGTGCCAGCTGCGGGCGGAATAGCAATCAGCCCCAGCATTTT. It codes for CASCGRNSNQPQHF. The chain carries TRBV28 and TRBJ1-5, with D uncertain. Trimming stripped 8 bases from V and 0 bases from J, with 11 bases between. The V gene's germline CDR1 is MDHEN and CDR2 SYDVKM. This CDR3 contains 14 residues. The complete variable domain, with remaining parts taken from reference TRBV28 and TRBJ1-5, reads DVKVTQSSRYLVKRTGEKVFLECVQDMDHENMFWYRQDPGLGLRLIYFSYDVKMKEKGDIPEGYSVSREKKERFSLILESASTNQTSMYLCASCGRNSNQPQHFGDGTRLSIL.

The rearrangement uses TRBV6-1 and TRBJ1-2; D not certain. The CDR3 loop spans 13 amino acids. Germline loops: CDR1 MNHNS, CDR2 SASEGT. V dropped 6 bases and J dropped 8 bases, with 16 bases sitting between them. CDR3 sequence: CASSYRAWRGYTF. The CDR3 DNA sequence: TGTGCCAGCAGCTACCGTGCCTGGCGGGGCTACACCTTC.

The chain employs TRBV6-1 and TRBJ2-3, with a possible D match to TRBD1 (5 bases). This CDR3 is 16 amino acids long. Trimming cost V 3 bases and J 0 bases, with 13 bases left between them. Per the germline V gene, CDR1 is MNHNS and CDR2 is SASEGT. CDR3 DNA sequence: TGTGCCAGCAGTGATGGAGTGGGGCCTAGCACAGATACGCAGTATTTT. It specifies CASSDGVGPSTDTQYF.

The chain's CDR3 is CSVGGLGTSGVFYEQYF. The CDR3 nucleotides are TGCAGCGTTGGAGGTTTGGGGACTAGCGGGGTTTTCTACGAGCAGTACTTC. The gene calls are TRBV29-1 and TRBJ2-7, with TRBD2 matching over 13 bases. The CDR3 is 17 residues long. Germline CDR1 is SQVTM and CDR2 is ANQGSEA. The V gene end was trimmed by 4 bases and the J gene end by 3 bases; junction bases not matched to a gene: 12.

This clone was detected once. V is TRBV28 and J is TRBJ2-2, with TRBD1 matching 8 bases. CDR1 and CDR2 (germline): MDHEN, SYDVKM. There are 16 residues in the CDR3. Trimming took 2 bases from V and 1 from J; bases not matched to a gene: 3. The CDR3 spells CASSLIGTGNTGELFF. The CDR3 DNA follows: TGTGCCAGCAGTTTAATCGGGACAGGGAACACCGGGGAGCTGTTTTTT.

This clone was seen a single time. The rearrangement links TRBV5-1 to TRBJ2-5; TRBD1 matches at 8 bases. The CDR3 is 18 amino acids. V lost 2 bases and J lost 2; bases outside the gene matches: 14. CDR1 is SGHRS and CDR2 is YFSETQ in the germline V gene. The CDR3 DNA reads as TGCGCCAGCAGCTTTTTCTGGCGGGACAGGTGGTCTCAAGAGACCCAGTACTTC. Translation: CASSFFWRDRWSQETQYF.

This chain links TRBV15 with TRBJ2-1; TRBD2 aligns across 10 bases. CDR3 length equals 14 residues. Trimming at V came to 5 bases and at J to 2 bases, leaving 0 bases not matched to a gene. Germline values: CDR1 LNHNV, CDR2 YYDKDF (reference sequence). CDR3 coding DNA: TGTGCCACCAGCGGACTAGCGGCCTACAATGAGCAGTTCTTC. It specifies CATSGLAAYNEQFF.

This sequence joins TRBV18 and TRBJ2-7; D is possibly TRBD1 (7 bases). The CDR3 contains 14 residues. With 6 bases removed from V and 2 bases from J, the gap between germline ends came to 14 bases. Looked up from germline, CDR1 is KGHSH and CDR2 is LQKENI. This chain's CDR3 is CASSFGGGAYEQYF. The CDR3 region has the DNA TGTGCCAGCTCCTTCGGAGGGGGCGCCTACGAGCAGTACTTC.

A few counts support this clone. The chain is built from TRBV27 and TRBJ2-3, with D possibly matching TRBD1 (5 bases). Germline CDR1 and CDR2: MNHEY and SMNVEV (reference sequence). The CDR3 covers 14 residues. V was clipped by 7 bases and J by 2 bases, with 13 bases between them. The CDR3 spells CASMSRANTDTQYF. The CDR3 nucleotides are TGTGCCAGCATGAGCAGGGCTAACACAGATACGCAGTATTTT.

This clone has just one count. For the CDR3, the DNA is TGTGCCAGCAGTGTCTCTACCAGGACAGGGGGTAGCGGGACCCAGTACTTC. It encodes CASSVSTRTGGSGTQYF. The chain links TRBV6-1 to TRBJ2-5; 10 bases match TRBD1. The CDR3 sequence is 17 residues long. Germline V CDR1 and CDR2: MNHNS, SASEGT. V lost 4 bases to trimming and J lost 7 bases; unmatched junction nucleotides: 15.

The chain recombines TRBV5-1 with TRBJ2-2; tentatively, D is TRBD2 (7 bases). The CDR3 runs to 15 residues. The V end lost 4 bases, the J end lost 4 bases, and 14 bases lay between the germline ends. In germline, CDR1 is SGHRS, CDR2 YFSETQ. The CDR3 DNA reads TGCGCCAGCAGCCACTACAGGGAGGGCACCGGGGAGCTGTTTTTT. This sequence encodes CASSHYREGTGELFF.

The V and J genes are TRBV9 and TRBJ2-5; 7 bases fit TRBD1. Germline V lookup: CDR1 SGDLS, CDR2 YYNGEE. The trim removed 4 bases at V and 1 base at J, leaving 4 bases unmatched. The CDR3 consists of 14 residues. The CDR3 DNA reads TGTGCCAGCAGCTCCGGGACAGTCCAAGAGACCCAGTACTTC. Translated, it gives CASSSGTVQETQYF.